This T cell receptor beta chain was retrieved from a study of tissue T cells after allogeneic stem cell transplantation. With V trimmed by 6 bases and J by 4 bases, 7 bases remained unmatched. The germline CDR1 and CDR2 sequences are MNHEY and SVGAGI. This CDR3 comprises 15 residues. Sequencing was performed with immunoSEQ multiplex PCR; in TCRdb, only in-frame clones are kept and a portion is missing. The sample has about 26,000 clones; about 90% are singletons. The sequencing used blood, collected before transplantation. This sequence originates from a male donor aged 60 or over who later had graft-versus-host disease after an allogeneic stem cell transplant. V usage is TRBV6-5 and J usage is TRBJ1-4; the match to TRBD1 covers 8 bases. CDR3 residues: CASRTGAVGNEKLFF. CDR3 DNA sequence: TGTGCCAGCAGGACAGGGGCGGTGGGTAATGAAAAACTGTTTTTT.